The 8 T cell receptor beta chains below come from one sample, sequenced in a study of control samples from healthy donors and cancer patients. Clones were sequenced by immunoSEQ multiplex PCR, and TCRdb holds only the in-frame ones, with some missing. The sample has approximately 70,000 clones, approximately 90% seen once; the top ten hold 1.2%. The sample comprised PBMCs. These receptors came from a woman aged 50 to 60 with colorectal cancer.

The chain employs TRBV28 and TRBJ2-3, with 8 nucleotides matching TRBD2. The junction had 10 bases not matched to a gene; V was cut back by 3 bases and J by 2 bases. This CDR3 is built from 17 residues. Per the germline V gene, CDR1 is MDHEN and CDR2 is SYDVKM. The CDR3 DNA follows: TGTGCCAGCAGTTTCGCTCGCGGGAGGACCTACACAGATACGCAGTATTTT. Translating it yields CASSFARGRTYTDTQYF.

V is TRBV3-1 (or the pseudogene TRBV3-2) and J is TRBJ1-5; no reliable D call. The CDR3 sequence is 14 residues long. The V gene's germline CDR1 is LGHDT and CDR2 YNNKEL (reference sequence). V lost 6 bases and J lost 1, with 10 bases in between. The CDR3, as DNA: TGTGCCAGCAGGAGCTCGGCGAGCAATCAGCCCCAGCATTTT. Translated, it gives CASRSSASNQPQHF.

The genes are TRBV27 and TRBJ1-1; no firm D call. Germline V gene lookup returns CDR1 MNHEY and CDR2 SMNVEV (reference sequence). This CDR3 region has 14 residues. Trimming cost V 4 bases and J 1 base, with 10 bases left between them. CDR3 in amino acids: CASSYRGPNTEAFF. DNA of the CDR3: TGTGCCAGCAGTTATCGAGGGCCGAACACTGAAGCTTTCTTT.

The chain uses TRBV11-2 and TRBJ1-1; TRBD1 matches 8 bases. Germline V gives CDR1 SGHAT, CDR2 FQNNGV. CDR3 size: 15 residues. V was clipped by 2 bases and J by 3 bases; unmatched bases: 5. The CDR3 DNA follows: TGTGCCAGCAGCTTACGGGCACAGGGGGACACTGAAGCTTTCTTT. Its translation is CASSLRAQGDTEAFF. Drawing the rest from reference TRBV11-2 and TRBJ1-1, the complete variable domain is EAGVAQSPRYKIIEKRQSVAFWCNPISGHATLYWYQQILGQGPKLLIQFQNNGVVDDSQLPKDRFSAERLKGVDSTLKIQPAKLEDSAVYLCASSLRAQGDTEAFFGQGTRLTVV.

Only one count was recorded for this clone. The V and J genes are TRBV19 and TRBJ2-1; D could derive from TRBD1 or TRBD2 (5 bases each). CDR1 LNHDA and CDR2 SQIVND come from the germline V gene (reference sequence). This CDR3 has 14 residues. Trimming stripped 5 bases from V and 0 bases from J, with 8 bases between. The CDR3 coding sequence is TGTGCCAGTAGTGAGGGGAGCTCCTACAATGAGCAGTTCTTC. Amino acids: CASSEGSSYNEQFF.

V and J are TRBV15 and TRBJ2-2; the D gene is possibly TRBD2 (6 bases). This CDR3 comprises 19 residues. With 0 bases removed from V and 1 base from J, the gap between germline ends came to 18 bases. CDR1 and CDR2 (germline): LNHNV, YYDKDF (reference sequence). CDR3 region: CATSRDRSYGTGNTGELFF. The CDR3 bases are TGTGCCACCAGCAGAGATCGGTCGTACGGGACTGGGAACACCGGGGAGCTGTTTTTT.

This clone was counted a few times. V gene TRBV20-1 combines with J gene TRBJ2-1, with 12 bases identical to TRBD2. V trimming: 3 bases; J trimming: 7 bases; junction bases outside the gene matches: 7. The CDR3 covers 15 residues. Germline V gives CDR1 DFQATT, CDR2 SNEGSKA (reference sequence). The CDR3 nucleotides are TGCAGTGCTAGTTTTCTAGCGGGGGGGAAGAATGAGCAGTTCTTC. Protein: CSASFLAGGKNEQFF.

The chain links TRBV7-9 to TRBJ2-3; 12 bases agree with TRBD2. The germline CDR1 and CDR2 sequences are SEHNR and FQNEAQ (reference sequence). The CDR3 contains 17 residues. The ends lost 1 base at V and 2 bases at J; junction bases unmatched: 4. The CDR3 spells CASSLGLAGVNTDTQYF. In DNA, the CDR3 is TGTGCCAGCAGCTTAGGACTAGCGGGAGTAAACACAGATACGCAGTATTTT.